These T cell receptor beta chains were read from a single sample in a study of beta chain features in type 1 diabetes. Data came from immunoSEQ multiplex PCR; TCRdb stores just in-frame clones and leaves some out. The table lists 600,000 to 700,000 clones, around 12% of them singletons. Sequencing input: naive CD4+ T cells from blood. The origin of the receptors is a man between 25 and 39 years old with type 1 diabetes. Each CDR3 is given without its conserved first and last residue. The D gene is left open where the match is weak. Clone size is not always given. Where it is, it says once, few, many or a class for expanded clones.

-,few,TRBV29-1,SVAGIGANVLT
TRBD1,-,TRBV2,ASSTGTGTSEAF
-,-,TRBV25-1,ASSFFSGPSGANVLT
-,-,TRBV6-5,ASSYLRGGNQPQH
-,-,TRBV11-2,ASSYETYEQY
TRBD2,-,TRBV10-3,AILRGDTDTQY
-,-,TRBV9,ASSVAAGVTYEQY
-,-,TRBV29-1,SVMDREGHSGANVLT
TRBD1,few,TRBV5-4,ASSTGQGALNYGYT
-,-,TRBV6-6,ASRRQPGGNQPQH
-,few,TRBV5-6,ASSSPWAGANVLT
-,-,TRBV2,ASMVRAPTFSGNTIY
-,few,TRBV7-2,ASSLERGGETQY